The 11 T cell receptor beta chains given below trace back to one sample, sequenced in a study of blood T cell repertoires in COVID-19. Profiled with immunoSEQ multiplex PCR; TCRdb holds only in-frame clones, not every one. This sample has tens of thousands of clones, with roughly 92% found just once. The sequencing input was peripheral blood. The receptors here all came from a man over 45 with active COVID-19.

The chain has TRBV6-5 and TRBJ2-1; TRBD2 agrees at 10 bases. There are 15 residues in the CDR3. Germline V gives CDR1 MNHEY, CDR2 SVGAGI. Trimming removed 7 bases from V and 6 bases from J; junction bases left unmatched: 9. The CDR3 DNA follows: TGTGCCAGCACCCTTCCTAGCGGGAGTGGCAATGAGCAGTTCTTC. Translated, it gives CASTLPSGSGNEQFF.

The chain combines TRBV19 with TRBJ1-4; D perhaps matches TRBD1 (6 bases). Germline V gene lookup returns CDR1 LNHDA and CDR2 SQIVND (reference sequence). The CDR3 has 17 residues. Between the trimmed V and J ends, which lost 4 bases and 6 bases, there was a span of 21 bases. Here the CDR3 DNA reads TGTGCCAGTAGTACCTCCCGAACAGGGTCGGTGGATGAAAAACTGTTTTTT. Protein product: CASSTSRTGSVDEKLFF.

The rearrangement uses TRBV7-3 and TRBJ1-6, with 8 bases lining up with TRBD1. After removal of 5 bases from V and 9 bases from J, the junction contained 9 bases not matched to a gene. CDR1 is SGHTA and CDR2 is FQGTGA in the germline V gene. CDR3 length: 15 residues. The CDR3 loop reads CASSNQGQGRSPLHF. The CDR3 bases are TGTGCCAGCAGCAATCAAGGACAGGGTCGTTCACCCCTCCACTTT. The whole variable domain, filled in from reference TRBV7-3 and TRBJ1-6, reads GAGVSQTPSNKVTEKGKYVELRCDPISGHTALYWYRQSLGQGPEFLIYFQGTGAADDSGLPNDRFFAVRPEGSVSTLKIQRTERGDSAVYLCASSNQGQGRSPLHFGNGTRLTVT.

Note on this clone: This CDR3 is also generated by other DNA sequences in the sample. J is TRBJ1-2 and V is TRBV19; a weak D match, TRBD1 (6 bases). V lost 3 bases, J lost 4 bases, and 9 bases lay in between. Germline CDR1 and CDR2: LNHDA and SQIVND (reference sequence). The CDR3 totals 13 residues. The DNA for the CDR3 is TGTGCCAGTAGTATCCAGGGGCTCTATGGCTACACCTTC. Translating it yields CASSIQGLYGYTF.

This sequence joins TRBV20-1 and TRBJ1-2; D is unclear. CDR3 size: 14 residues. Germline V lookup: CDR1 DFQATT, CDR2 SNEGSKA (reference sequence). The V end lost 3 bases, the J end lost 4 bases, and 15 bases lay between the germline ends. CDR3 loop: CSASDSRRTYGYTF. The CDR3 nucleotides are TGCAGTGCTAGTGATTCTCGGAGAACCTATGGCTACACCTTC.

The gene calls are TRBV6-5 and TRBJ2-3; 8 bases map to TRBD2. The CDR3 covers 15 residues. The V segment lost 7 bases and the J segment 4 bases; nucleotides outside the gene matches: 10. Per germline, CDR1 MNHEY and CDR2 SVGAGI. CDR3 amino acids: CASMVGTRGPDTQYF. DNA of the CDR3: TGTGCCAGCATGGTCGGGACTAGAGGTCCAGATACGCAGTATTTT.

This clone appeared a single time. The V call is TRBV5-6, the J call TRBJ2-2; 16 nucleotides line up with TRBD2. This CDR3 has 19 amino acids. V gave up 7 bases and J gave up 3 bases; unmatched junction bases: 12. Germline CDR1 SGHDT, CDR2 YYEEEE. The DNA for the CDR3 is TGTGCCAGCCGCCTTTTGGGGACTAGCGGGAGGGCCTACACCGGGGAGCTGTTTTTT. The encoded protein is CASRLLGTSGRAYTGELFF.

The J gene is TRBJ2-1, the V gene TRBV4-1; D is perhaps TRBD1 (8 bases). Germline CDR1 MGHRA, CDR2 YSYEKL. This CDR3 has 19 residues. Trimming stripped 0 bases from V and 7 bases from J, with 25 bases between. CDR3 bases: TGCGCCAGCAGCCAAGACCGGGACAGGCCTAGCGGAGGGGGTAATGAGCAGTTCTTC. Amino acids: CASSQDRDRPSGGGNEQFF.

This clone was observed a single time. The chain uses TRBV5-1 and TRBJ1-1; 9 bases fit TRBD1. J gave up 0 bases and V 4 bases, and 7 bases lay outside the gene matches. Looked up from germline, CDR1 is SGHRS and CDR2 is YFSETQ. The CDR3 is 16 amino acids. This CDR3 is CASSPGTGIMNTEAFF. The CDR3 bases are TGCGCCAGCAGCCCCGGGACAGGGATTATGAACACTGAAGCTTTCTTT.

This clone showed up just a few times. This rearrangement joins TRBV4-2 to TRBJ2-3, with TRBD1 as a possible D gene (5 bases). Trimming took off 3 bases at V and 0 bases at J, with 10 bases between the two ends. Germline assignment: CDR1 LGHNA and CDR2 YNFKEQ. This CDR3 spans 15 amino acids. The chain's CDR3 is CASSQARASTDTQYF. CDR3 nucleotide sequence: TGTGCCAGCAGCCAGGCCAGGGCTAGCACAGATACGCAGTATTTT.

This chain connects TRBV28 to TRBJ2-6, with 9 bases aligning to TRBD1. The ends lost 5 bases at V and 2 bases at J; junction bases unmatched: 16. The CDR3 covers 20 residues. Per germline, CDR1 MDHEN and CDR2 SYDVKM. The CDR3 nucleotides read TGTGCCAGCAGTCTCATAAACATCGGACAGGGGAGTACTGGGGCCAACGTCCTGACTTTC. Its translation is CASSLINIGQGSTGANVLTF.